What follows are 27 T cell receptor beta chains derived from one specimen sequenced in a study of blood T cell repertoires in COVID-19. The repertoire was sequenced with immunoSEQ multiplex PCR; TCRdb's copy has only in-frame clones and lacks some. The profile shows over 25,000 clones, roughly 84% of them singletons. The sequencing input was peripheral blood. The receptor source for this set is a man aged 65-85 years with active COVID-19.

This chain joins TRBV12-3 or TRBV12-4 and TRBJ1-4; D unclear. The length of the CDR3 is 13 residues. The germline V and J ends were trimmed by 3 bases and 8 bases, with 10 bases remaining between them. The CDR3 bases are TGTGCCAGCAGTTTTGTCCAGAGGGAAAAACTGTTTTTT. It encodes CASSFVQREKLFF.

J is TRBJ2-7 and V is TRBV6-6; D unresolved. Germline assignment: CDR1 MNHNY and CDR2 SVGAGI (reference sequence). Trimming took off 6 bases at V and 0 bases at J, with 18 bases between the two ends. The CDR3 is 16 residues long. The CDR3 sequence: CASSYAMRLLSYEQYF. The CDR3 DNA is TGTGCCAGCAGCTATGCAATGAGGTTACTCTCCTACGAGCAGTACTTC.

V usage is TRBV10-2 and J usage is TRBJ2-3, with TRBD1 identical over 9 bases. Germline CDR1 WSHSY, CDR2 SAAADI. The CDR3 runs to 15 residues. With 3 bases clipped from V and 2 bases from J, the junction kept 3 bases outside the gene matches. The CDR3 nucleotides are TGCGCCAGCAGTGATGGACAGGGGCTCACAGATACGCAGTATTTT. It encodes CASSDGQGLTDTQYF.

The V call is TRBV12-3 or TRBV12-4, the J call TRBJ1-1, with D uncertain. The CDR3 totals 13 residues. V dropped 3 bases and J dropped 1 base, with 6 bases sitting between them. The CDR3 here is CASSFYSNTEAFF. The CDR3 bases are TGTGCCAGCAGTTTTTATTCGAACACTGAAGCTTTCTTT.

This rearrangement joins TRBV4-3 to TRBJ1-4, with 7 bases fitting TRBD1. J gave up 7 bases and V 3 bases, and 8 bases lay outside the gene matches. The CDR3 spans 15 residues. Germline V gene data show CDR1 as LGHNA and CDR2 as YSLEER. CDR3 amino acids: CASSHGQARGEKLFF. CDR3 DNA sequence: TGCGCCAGCAGCCATGGACAGGCTCGGGGTGAAAAACTGTTTTTT.

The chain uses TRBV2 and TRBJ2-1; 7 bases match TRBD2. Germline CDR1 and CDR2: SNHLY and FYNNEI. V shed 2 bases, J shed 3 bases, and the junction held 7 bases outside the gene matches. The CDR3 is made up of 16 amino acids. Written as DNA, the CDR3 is TGTGCCAGCAGTGAATGGGGCGGGGGACTCTACAATGAGCAGTTCTTC. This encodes CASSEWGGGLYNEQFF. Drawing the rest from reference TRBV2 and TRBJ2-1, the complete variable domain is EPEVTQTPSHQVTQMGQEVILRCVPISNHLYFYWYRQILGQKVEFLVSFYNNEISEKSEIFDDQFSVERPDGSNFTLKIRSTKLEDSAMYFCASSEWGGGLYNEQFFGPGTRLTVL.

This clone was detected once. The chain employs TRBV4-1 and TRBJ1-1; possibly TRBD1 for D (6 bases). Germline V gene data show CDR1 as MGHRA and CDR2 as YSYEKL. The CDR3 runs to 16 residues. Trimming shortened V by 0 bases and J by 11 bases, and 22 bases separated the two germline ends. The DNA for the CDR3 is TGCGCCAGCAGCCAAGAAAGGGCAGGGGCCGGGTTCCTCGCTTTCTTT. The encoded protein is CASSQERAGAGFLAFF.

This CDR3 reads CASSRDLNYGYTF. The CDR3 coding sequence is TGTGCCAGCAGCCGGGACTTAAACTATGGCTACACCTTC. The rearrangement joins TRBV6-5 to TRBJ1-2; D possibly corresponds to TRBD1 (5 bases). CDR3 length: 13 amino acids. The germline V and J ends were trimmed by 6 bases and 2 bases, with 10 bases remaining between them. CDR1 MNHEY and CDR2 SVGAGI come from the germline V gene.

CDR3 in amino acids: CASSPTEGSYNSPLHF. The CDR3 DNA reads as TGTGCCAGCTCACCTACGGAGGGCTCCTATAATTCACCCCTCCACTTT. The rearrangement joins TRBV18 to TRBJ1-6; D unclear. Germline loops: CDR1 KGHSH, CDR2 LQKENI. The length of the CDR3 is 16 residues. Trimming took 3 bases from V and 0 from J, leaving 9 bases between them.

The CDR3 spells CASSLVTGQGTDTQYF. In DNA, the CDR3 is TGTGCCAGCTCCCTCGTGACAGGCCAAGGCACAGATACGCAGTATTTT. The chain employs TRBV18 and TRBJ2-3, with a weak D call TRBD1 (6 bases). The CDR3 totals 16 residues. With 6 bases removed from V and 1 base from J, the gap between germline ends came to 17 bases. The germline CDR1 and CDR2 sequences are KGHSH and LQKENI.

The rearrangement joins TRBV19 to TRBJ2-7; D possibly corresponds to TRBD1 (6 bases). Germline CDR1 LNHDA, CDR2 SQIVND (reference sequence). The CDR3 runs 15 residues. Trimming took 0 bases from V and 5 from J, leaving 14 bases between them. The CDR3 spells CASSIDWTETNEQYF. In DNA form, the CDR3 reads TGTGCCAGTAGTATAGACTGGACAGAAACTAACGAGCAGTACTTC.

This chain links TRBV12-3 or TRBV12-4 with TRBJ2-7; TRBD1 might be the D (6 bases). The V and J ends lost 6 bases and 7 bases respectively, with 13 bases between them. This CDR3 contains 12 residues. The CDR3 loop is CASSQGRREQYF. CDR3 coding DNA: TGTGCCAGCAGCCAGGGGCGAAGGGAGCAGTACTTC.

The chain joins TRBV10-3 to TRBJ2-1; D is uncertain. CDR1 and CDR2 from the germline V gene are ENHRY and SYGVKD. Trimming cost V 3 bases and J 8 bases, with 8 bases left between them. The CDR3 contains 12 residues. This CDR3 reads CAISEKQDEQFF. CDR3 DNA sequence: TGTGCCATCAGTGAAAAGCAGGATGAGCAGTTCTTC.

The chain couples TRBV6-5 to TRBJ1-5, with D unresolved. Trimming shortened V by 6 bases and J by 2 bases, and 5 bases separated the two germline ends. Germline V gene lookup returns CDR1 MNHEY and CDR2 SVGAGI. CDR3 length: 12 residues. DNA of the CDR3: TGTGCCAGCAGCGGAGGCAATCAGCCCCAGCATTTT. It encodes CASSGGNQPQHF.

The CDR3 spells CASTMGSGLDYGYTF. The CDR3 nucleotides are TGTGCCAGTACAATGGGGTCAGGGTTGGACTATGGCTACACCTTC. The chain links TRBV19 to TRBJ1-2, with D perhaps TRBD1 (5 bases). The CDR3 is 15 amino acids. The V end lost 7 bases, the J end lost 3 bases, and 18 bases lay between the germline ends. Germline-derived CDR1 and CDR2 are LNHDA and SQIVND (reference sequence).

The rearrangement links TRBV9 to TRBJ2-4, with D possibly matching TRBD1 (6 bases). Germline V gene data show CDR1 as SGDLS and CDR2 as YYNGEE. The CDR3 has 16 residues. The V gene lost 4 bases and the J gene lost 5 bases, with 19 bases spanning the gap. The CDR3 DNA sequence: TGTGCCAGCAGCCCGGGACACAAAGTTGGCGAAAACATTCAGTACTTC. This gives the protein CASSPGHKVGENIQYF.

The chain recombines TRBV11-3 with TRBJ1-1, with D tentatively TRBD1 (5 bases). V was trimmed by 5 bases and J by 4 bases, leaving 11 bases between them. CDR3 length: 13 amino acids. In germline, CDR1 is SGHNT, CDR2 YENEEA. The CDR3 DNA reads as TGTGCCAGCAGCCTTCGACAGCGCACTGAAGCTTTCTTT. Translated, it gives CASSLRQRTEAFF.

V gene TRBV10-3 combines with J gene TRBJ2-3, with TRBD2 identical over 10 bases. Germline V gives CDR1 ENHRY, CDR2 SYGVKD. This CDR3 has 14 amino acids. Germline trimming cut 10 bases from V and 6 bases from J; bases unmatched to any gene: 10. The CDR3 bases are TGTGCCACCAACGGGCTAGCGGGAGAGGATACGCAGTATTTT. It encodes CATNGLAGEDTQYF.

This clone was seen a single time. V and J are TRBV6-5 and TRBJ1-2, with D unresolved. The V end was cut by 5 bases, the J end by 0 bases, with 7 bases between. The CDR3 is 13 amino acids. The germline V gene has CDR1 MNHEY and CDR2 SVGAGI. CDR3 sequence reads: CASSRLSNYGYTF. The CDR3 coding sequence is TGTGCCAGCAGTCGGTTATCTAACTATGGCTACACCTTC.

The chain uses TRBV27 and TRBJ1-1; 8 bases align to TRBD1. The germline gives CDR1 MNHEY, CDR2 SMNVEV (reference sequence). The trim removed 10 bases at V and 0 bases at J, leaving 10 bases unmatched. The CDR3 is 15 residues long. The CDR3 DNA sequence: TGTGCCACCTCGCCGGGACAGGAGTTGAACACTGAAGCTTTCTTT. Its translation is CATSPGQELNTEAFF.

In nucleotides, the CDR3 is TGTGCCAGCAGCCCCTTCGGCAGGGGGTTTTCAGATACGCAGTATTTT. This gives the protein CASSPFGRGFSDTQYF. The genes are TRBV5-5 and TRBJ2-3; 7 nucleotides match TRBD1. Germline CDR1 reads SGHKS; CDR2 reads YYEKEE (reference sequence). Trimming removed 4 bases from V and 4 bases from J; junction bases left unmatched: 12. This CDR3 contains 16 residues.

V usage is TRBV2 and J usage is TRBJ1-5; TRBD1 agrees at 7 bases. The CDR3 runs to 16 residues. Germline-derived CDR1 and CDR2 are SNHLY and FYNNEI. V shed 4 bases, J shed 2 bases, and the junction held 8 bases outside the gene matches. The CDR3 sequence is CASSGRQGVGNQPQHF. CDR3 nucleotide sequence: TGTGCCAGCAGTGGGCGACAGGGCGTGGGCAATCAGCCCCAGCATTTT.

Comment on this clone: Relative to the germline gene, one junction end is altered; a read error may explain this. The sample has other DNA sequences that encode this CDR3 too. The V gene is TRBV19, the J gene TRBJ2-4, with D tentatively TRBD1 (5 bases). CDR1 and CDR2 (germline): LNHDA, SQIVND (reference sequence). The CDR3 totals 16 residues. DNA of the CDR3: TGTGCTAGTAGTATAGGACACATCAACGCCAAAAACATTCAGTACTTC. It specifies CASSIGHINAKNIQYF.

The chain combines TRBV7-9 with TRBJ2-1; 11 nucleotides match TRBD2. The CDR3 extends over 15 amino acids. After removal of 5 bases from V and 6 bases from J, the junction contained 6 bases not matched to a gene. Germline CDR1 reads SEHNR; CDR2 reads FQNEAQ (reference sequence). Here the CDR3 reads CASSHTSGGRNEQFF. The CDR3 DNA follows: TGTGCCAGCAGCCACACTAGCGGGGGTCGCAATGAGCAGTTCTTC.

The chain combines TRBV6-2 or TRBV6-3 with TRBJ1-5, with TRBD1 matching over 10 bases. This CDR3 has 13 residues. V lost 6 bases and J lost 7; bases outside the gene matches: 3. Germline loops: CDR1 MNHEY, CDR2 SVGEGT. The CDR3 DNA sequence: TGTGCCAGCAGCATGACAGGGGGCCAGCCCCAGCATTTT. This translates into CASSMTGGQPQHF.

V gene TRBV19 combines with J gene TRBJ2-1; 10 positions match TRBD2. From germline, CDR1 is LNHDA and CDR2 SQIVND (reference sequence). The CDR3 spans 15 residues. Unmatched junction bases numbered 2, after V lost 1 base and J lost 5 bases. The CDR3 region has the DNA TGTGCCAGTAGTATAGTAGCGGGGGGCAACAATGAGCAGTTCTTC. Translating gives CASSIVAGGNNEQFF.

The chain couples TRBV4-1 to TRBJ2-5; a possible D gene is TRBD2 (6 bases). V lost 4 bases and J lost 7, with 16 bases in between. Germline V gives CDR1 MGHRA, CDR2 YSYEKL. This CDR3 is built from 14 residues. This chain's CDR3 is CASSPGVQGRTQYF. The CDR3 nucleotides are TGCGCCAGCAGCCCGGGGGTTCAGGGTCGGACCCAGTACTTC.